One sample yielded the 3 T cell receptor beta chains listed below, sequenced in a study of blood T cell repertoires in COVID-19. Data came from immunoSEQ multiplex PCR; TCRdb stores just in-frame clones and leaves some out. This table has around 220,000 clones, around 83% appearing once. The sequenced material came from peripheral blood. These receptors were taken from a woman aged 45-59 years with COVID-19, enrolled during active disease.

The V gene is TRBV5-1, the J gene TRBJ2-6; D gene uncertain. Trimming pared 5 bases from V and 1 base from J, leaving 10 bases between. The CDR3 loop spans 15 amino acids. CDR1 is SGHRS and CDR2 is YFSETQ in the germline V gene. CDR3 region: CASSRLRSGANVLTF. The CDR3 DNA reads as TGCGCCAGCAGTCGCCTGAGGTCTGGGGCCAACGTCCTGACTTTC.

The genes are TRBV7-8 and TRBJ1-2, with TRBD1 matching 7 bases. The CDR3 is 13 amino acids. Germline V lookup: CDR1 SGHVS, CDR2 FQNEAQ. The V gene end was trimmed by 4 bases and the J gene end by 3 bases; junction bases not matched to a gene: 2. This CDR3 reads CASSSGTDYGYTF. The CDR3 DNA sequence: TGTGCCAGCAGCTCGGGGACAGACTATGGCTACACCTTC.

The chain employs TRBV18 and TRBJ1-1; 7 bases map to TRBD1. V shed 5 bases, J shed 0 bases, and the junction held 12 bases outside the gene matches. Looked up from germline, CDR1 is KGHSH and CDR2 is LQKENI. The CDR3 contains 17 residues. CDR3 region: CASSSNSGGLMNTEAFF. CDR3 DNA sequence: TGTGCCAGCTCATCCAACTCAGGGGGGTTGATGAACACTGAAGCTTTCTTT.